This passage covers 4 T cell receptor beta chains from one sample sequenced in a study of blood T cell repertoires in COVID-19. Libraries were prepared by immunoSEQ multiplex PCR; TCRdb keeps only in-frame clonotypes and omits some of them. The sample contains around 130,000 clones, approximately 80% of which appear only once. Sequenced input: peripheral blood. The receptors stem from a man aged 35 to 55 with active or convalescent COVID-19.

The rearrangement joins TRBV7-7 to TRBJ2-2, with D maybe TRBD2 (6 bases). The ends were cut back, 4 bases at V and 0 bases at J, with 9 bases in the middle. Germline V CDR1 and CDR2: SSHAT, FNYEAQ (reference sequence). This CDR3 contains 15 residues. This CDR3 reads CASSSAGSNTGELFF. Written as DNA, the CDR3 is TGTGCCAGCAGCTCGGCGGGGTCGAACACCGGGGAGCTGTTTTTT. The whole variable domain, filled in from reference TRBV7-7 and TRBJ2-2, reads GAGVSQSPRYKVTKRGQDVTLRCDPISSHATLYWYQQALGQGPEFLTYFNYEAQPDKSGLPSDRFSAERPEGSISTLTIQRTEQRDSAMYRCASSSAGSNTGELFFGEGSRLTVL.

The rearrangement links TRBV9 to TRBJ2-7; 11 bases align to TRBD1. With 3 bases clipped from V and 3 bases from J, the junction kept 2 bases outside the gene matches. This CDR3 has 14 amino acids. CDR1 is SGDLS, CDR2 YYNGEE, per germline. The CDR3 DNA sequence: TGTGCCAGCAGCGCCGGGACAGGGGGCTACGAGCAGTACTTC. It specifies CASSAGTGGYEQYF.

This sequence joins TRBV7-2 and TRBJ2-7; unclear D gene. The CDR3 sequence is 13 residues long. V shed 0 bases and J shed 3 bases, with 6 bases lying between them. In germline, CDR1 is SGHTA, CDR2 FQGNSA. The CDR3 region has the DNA TGTGCCAGCAGCTTAGCGCGTGGCTACGAGCAGTACTTC. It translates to CASSLARGYEQYF.

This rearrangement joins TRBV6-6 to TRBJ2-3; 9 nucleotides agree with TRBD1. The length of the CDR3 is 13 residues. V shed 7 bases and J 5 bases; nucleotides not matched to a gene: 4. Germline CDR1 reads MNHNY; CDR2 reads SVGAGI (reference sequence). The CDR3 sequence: CASMGQGQDTQYF. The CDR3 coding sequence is TGTGCCAGCATGGGACAGGGTCAAGATACGCAGTATTTT.